This T cell receptor (beta chain) is drawn from a study of blood T cell repertoires in COVID-19. Study information: The United States, Italy and Spain provided the acute and convalescent COVID-19 samples. Sources were T cells, B-cell-depleted T cells, or PBMCs; the material itself was cDNA or gDNA.

The trim removed 8 bases at V and 2 bases at J, leaving 13 bases unmatched. The CDR3 totals 15 residues. Germline V CDR1 and CDR2: GTSNPN, SVGIG (reference sequence). Methods used by the authors: Cell counts per sample came from amplifying reference gene primers. The assay was immunoSEQ multiplex PCR, and TCRdb's table has in-frame clones only and misses some. V, J and clone size reflect that table, while D and trimming were determined from the DNA. The table has about 260,000 clones, about 88% seen once. Seattle enrolled patients during active infection and tracked them longitudinally. Sequences were obtained from peripheral blood. The source of this sequence is a woman aged 25 to 45 with COVID-19, enrolled during active disease. The rearrangement links TRBV30 to TRBJ2-7; the match to TRBD2 covers 9 bases. This CDR3 reads CAQRGAGGPTYEQYF. CDR3 coding DNA: TGTGCCCAACGGGGCGCGGGAGGGCCGACCTACGAGCAGTACTTC. The full variable domain, with the rest looked up from reference TRBV30 and TRBJ2-7, is SQTIHQWPATLVQPVGSPLSLECTVEGTSNPNLYWYRQAAGRGLQLLFYSVGIGQISSEVPQNLSASRPQDRQFILSSKKLLLSDSGFYLCAQRGAGGPTYEQYFGPGTRLTVT.